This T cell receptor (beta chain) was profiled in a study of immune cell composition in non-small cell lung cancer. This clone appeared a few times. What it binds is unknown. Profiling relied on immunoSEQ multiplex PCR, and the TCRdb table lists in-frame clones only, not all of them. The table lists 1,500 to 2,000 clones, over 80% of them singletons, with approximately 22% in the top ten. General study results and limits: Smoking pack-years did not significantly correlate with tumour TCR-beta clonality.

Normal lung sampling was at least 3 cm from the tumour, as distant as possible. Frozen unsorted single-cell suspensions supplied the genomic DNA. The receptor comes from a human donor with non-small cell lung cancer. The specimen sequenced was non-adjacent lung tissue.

The CDR3 coding sequence is TGCAGCGTTGCGGAGGGTAATGAAGCTTTCTTT. Residues: CSVAEGNEAFF. The chain links TRBV29-1 to TRBJ1-1; no reliable D call. CDR3 length: 11 residues. Trimming removed 4 bases at V and 7 bases at J, with 10 bases between. From germline, CDR1 is SQVTM and CDR2 ANQGSEA.